The present T cell receptor beta chain was sequenced within a study of OX40 agonist ivuxolimab in advanced cancers. Note on this clone: Its specificity is not known.

V was shortened by 6 bases and J by 6 bases, with 11 bases between the two germline ends. Germline V CDR1 and CDR2: SGHNT, YENEEA. CDR3 length: 13 amino acids. Autoimmune disease history or systemic immunosuppression barred patients. Study-level points and caveats: The specificity for antigen of the expanded peripheral T cells was not determined. Among the lowest peripheral clonal expansion occurred in 0.1-3.0 mg/kg partial responders. On average, CD8+ T cells showed a greater number of expanded clones than CD4+.

TCRdb's copy holds only in-frame clones and misses some; the assay was immunoSEQ multiplex PCR. The sample consists of 60,000 to 90,000 clones, over 75% of them appearing once. The sample consisted of CD4+ or CD8+ T cells sorted from blood, taken in a trial of the OX40 agonist ivuxolimab. The V gene is TRBV11-3, the J gene TRBJ2-2, with D possibly TRBD2 on 5 matching bases. The origin of this receptor is an adult with an advanced solid tumor such as melanoma, head and neck, liver or kidney cancer. Written as DNA, the CDR3 is TGTGCCAGCAGTCCGGGGAGTGCCGGGGAGCTGTTTTTT. Protein product: CASSPGSAGELFF.